This T cell receptor beta chain was recorded in a study of CD8 T cells in ankylosing spondylitis. From the 5' RACE reads, TCRdb called clonotypes with MiXCR, one entry per CDR3 protein. Among around 250,000 distinct CDR3 sequences listed, around 10% were seen once. The table lists this clonotype with many counts. The V gene lost 1 base and the J gene lost 5 bases, with 14 bases spanning the gap. The germline V gene has CDR1 DFQATT and CDR2 SNEGSKA (reference sequence). The CDR3 contains 14 residues. The sample was blood, either unsorted or a sorted T cell fraction (not recorded which). The sequence derives from a male donor with ankylosing spondylitis or in good health (not recorded which). The gene calls are TRBV20-1 and TRBJ2-5; D possibly corresponds to TRBD1 (5 bases). CDR3 sequence reads: CSARVLGAKETQYF. As DNA, the CDR3 is TGCAGTGCTAGAGTTTTAGGGGCGAAGGAGACCCAGTACTTC.